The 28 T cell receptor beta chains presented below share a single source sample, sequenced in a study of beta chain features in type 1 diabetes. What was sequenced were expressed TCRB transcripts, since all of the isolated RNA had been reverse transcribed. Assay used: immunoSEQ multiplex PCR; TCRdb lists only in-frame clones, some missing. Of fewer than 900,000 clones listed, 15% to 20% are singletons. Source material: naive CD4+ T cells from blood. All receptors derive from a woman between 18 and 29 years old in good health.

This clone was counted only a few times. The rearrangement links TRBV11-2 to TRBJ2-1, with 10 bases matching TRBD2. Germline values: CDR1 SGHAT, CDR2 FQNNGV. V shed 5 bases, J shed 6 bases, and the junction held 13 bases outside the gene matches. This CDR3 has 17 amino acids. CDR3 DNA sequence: TGTGCCAGCAGCCGGGGAAGCGGGAGGGCCCTCGGCAATGAGCAGTTCTTC. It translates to CASSRGSGRALGNEQFF.

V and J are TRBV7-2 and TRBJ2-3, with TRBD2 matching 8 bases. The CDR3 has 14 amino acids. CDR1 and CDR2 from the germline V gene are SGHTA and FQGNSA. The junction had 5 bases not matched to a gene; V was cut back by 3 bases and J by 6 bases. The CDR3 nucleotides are TGTGCCAGCAGCTTCCCGGGAGGGCCGGATACGCAGTATTTT. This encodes CASSFPGGPDTQYF.

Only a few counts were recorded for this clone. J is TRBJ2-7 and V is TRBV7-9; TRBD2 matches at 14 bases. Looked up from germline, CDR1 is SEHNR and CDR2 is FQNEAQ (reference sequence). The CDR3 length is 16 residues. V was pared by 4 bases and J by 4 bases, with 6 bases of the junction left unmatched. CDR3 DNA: TGTGCCAGCAGCTCGGAGACTAGCGGGAGGGTTTACGAGCAGTACTTC. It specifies CASSSETSGRVYEQYF.

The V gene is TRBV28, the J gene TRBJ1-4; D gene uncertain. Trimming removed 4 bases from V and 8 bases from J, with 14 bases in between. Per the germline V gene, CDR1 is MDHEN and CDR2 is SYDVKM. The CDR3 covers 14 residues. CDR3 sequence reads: CASSSRRDQEKLFF. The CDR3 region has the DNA TGTGCCAGCAGTTCCCGACGGGATCAAGAAAAACTGTTTTTT.

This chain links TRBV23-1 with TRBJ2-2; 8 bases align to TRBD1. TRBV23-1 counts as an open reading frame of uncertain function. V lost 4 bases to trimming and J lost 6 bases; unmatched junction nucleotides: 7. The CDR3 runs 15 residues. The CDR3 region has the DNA TGCGCCAGCAGTCGCGGACAGGGTCAGGCCGGGGAGCTGTTTTTT. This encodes CASSRGQGQAGELFF.

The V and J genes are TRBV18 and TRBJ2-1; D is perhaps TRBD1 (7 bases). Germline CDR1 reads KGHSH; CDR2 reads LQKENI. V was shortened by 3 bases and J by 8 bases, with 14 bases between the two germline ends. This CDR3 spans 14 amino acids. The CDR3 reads CASSPWTGGDEQFF. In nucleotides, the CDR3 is TGTGCCAGCTCACCCTGGACAGGAGGGGATGAGCAGTTCTTC.

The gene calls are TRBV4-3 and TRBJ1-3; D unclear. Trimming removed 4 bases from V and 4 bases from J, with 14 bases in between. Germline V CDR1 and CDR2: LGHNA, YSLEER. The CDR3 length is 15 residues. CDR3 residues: CASSLRPDSGNTIYF. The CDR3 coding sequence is TGCGCCAGCAGCCTGAGACCGGACTCGGGAAACACCATATATTTT.

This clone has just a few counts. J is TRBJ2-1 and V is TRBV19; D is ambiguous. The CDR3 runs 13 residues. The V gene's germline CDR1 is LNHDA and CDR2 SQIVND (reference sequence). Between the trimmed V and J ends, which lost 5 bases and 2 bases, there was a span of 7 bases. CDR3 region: CASSDTTYNEQFF. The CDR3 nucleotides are TGTGCCAGTAGTGACACTACCTACAATGAGCAGTTCTTC.

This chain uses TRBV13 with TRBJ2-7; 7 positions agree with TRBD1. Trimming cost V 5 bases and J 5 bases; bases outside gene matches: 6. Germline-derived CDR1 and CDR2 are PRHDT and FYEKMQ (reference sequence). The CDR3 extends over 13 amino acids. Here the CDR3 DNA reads TGTGCCAGCAGCCAATTCGACAGGGACGAGCAGTACTTC. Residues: CASSQFDRDEQYF.

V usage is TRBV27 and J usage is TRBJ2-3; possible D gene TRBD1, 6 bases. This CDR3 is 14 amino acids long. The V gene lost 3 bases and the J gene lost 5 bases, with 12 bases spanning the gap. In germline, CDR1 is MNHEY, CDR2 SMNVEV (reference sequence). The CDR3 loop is CASSLQGFGDTQYF. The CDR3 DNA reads TGTGCCAGCAGTTTGCAGGGGTTTGGAGATACGCAGTATTTT.

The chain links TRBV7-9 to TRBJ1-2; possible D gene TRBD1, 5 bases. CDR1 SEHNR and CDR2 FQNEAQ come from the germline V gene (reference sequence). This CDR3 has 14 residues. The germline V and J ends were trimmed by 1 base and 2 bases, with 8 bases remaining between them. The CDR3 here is CASSLVGTNYGYTF. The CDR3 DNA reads TGTGCCAGCAGCTTAGTTGGGACGAACTATGGCTACACCTTC.

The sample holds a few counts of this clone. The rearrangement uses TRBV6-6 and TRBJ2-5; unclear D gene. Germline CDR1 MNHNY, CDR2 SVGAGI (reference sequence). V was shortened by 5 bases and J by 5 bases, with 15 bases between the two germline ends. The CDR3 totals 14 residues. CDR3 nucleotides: TGTGCCAGCAGTCGGCCCTACACCGGGGAGACCCAGTACTTC. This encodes CASSRPYTGETQYF.

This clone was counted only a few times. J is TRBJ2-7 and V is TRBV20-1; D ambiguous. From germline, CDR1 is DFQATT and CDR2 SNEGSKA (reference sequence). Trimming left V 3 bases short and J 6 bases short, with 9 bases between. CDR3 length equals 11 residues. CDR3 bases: TGCAGTGCTAGTAACTTATTCGAGCAGTACTTC. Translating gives CSASNLFEQYF.

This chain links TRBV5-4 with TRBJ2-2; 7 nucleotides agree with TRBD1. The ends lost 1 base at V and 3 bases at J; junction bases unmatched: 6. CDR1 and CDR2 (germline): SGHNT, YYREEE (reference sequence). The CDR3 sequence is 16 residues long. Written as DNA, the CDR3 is TGTGCCAGCAGCTTGATAGGGGGCGCGGACACCGGGGAGCTGTTTTTT. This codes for CASSLIGGADTGELFF. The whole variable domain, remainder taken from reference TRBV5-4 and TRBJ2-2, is ETGVTQSPTHLIKTRGQQVTLRCSSQSGHNTVSWYQQALGQGPQFIFQYYREEENGRGNFPPRFSGLQFPNYSSELNVNALELDDSALYLCASSLIGGADTGELFFGEGSRLTVL.

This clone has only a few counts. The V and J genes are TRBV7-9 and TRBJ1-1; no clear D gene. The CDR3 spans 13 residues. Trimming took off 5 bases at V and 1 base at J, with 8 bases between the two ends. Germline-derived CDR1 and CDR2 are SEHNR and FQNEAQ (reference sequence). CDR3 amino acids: CASSEEGNTEAFF. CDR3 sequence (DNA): TGTGCCAGCAGCGAAGAAGGGAACACTGAAGCTTTCTTT.

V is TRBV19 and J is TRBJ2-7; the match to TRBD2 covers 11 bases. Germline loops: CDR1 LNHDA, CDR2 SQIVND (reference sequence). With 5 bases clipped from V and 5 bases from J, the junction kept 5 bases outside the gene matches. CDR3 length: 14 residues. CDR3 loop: CASSVSGRDHEQYF. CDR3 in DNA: TGTGCCAGTAGTGTTAGCGGGAGGGACCACGAGCAGTACTTC.

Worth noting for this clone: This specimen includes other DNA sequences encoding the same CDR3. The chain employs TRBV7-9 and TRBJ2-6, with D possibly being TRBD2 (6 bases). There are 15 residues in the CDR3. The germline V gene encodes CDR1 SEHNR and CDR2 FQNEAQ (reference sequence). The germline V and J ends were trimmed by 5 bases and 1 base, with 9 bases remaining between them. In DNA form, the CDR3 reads TGTGCCAGCAGCCTCGGGAGTTCTGGGGCCAACGTCCTGACTTTC. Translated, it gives CASSLGSSGANVLTF.

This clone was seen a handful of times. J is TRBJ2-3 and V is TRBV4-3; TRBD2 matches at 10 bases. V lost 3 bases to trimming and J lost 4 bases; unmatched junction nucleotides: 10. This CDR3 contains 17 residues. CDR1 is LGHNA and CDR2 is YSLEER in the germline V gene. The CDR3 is CASSQAVASGSSDTQYF. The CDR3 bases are TGCGCCAGCAGCCAGGCCGTGGCTAGCGGGAGTTCAGATACGCAGTATTTT.

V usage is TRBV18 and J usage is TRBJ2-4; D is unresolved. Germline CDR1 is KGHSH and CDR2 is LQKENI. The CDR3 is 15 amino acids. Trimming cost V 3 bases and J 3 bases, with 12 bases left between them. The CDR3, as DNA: TGTGCCAGCTCACCGTTTGGCATGAACAAAAACATTCAGTACTTC. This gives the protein CASSPFGMNKNIQYF.

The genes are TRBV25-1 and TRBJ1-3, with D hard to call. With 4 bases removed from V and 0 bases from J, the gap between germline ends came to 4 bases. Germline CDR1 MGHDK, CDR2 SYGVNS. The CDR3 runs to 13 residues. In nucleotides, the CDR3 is TGTGCCAGCAGTGTCACCTCTGGAAACACCATATATTTT. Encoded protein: CASSVTSGNTIYF.

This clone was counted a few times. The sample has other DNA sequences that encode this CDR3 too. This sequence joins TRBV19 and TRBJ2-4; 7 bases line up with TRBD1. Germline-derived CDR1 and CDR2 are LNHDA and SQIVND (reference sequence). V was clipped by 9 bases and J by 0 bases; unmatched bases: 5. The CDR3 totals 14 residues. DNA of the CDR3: TGTGCCAGCCGGGACAGACTAGCCAAAAACATTCAGTACTTC. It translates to CASRDRLAKNIQYF.

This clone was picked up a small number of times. CDR3 loop: CASTPSGDGPQHF. CDR3 coding DNA: TGTGCCAGCACCCCATCTGGGGACGGGCCCCAGCATTTT. The rearrangement uses TRBV9 and TRBJ1-5; TRBD1 is a possible D gene (5 bases). CDR1 and CDR2 from the germline V gene are SGDLS and YYNGEE. This CDR3 has 13 amino acids. V shed 6 bases and J shed 9 bases, with 16 bases lying between them.

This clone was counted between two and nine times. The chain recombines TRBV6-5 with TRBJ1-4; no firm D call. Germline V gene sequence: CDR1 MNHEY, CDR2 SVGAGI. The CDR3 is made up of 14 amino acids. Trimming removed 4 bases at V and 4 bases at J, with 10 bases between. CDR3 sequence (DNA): TGTGCCAGCAGTTCCTTCGGGCATAATGAAAAACTGTTTTTT. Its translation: CASSSFGHNEKLFF.

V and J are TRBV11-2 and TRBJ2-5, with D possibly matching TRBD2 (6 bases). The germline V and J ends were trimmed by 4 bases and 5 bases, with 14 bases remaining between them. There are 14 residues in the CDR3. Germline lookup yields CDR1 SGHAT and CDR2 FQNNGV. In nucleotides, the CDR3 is TGTGCCAGCAGCTCCCCTGGAGGAGGGGAGACCCAGTACTTC. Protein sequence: CASSSPGGGETQYF.

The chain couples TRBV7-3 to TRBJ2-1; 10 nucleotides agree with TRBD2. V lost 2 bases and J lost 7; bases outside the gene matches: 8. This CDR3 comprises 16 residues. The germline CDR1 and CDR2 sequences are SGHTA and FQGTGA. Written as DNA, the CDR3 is TGTGCCAGCAGCTTAGGGGCTAGCGGGAGCTTAAATGAGCAGTTCTTC. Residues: CASSLGASGSLNEQFF.

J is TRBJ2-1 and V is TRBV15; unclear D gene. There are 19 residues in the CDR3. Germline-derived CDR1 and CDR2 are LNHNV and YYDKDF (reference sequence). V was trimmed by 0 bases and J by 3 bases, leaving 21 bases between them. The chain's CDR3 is CATSRDLNKVLALYNEQFF. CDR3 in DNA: TGTGCCACCAGCAGAGATTTGAATAAGGTTCTCGCCCTCTACAATGAGCAGTTCTTC.

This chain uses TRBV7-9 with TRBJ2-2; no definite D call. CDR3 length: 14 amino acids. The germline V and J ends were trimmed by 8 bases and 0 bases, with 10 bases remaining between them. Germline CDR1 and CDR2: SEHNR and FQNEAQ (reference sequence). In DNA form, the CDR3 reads TGTGCCAGCGGCCCGGATTCGAACACCGGGGAGCTGTTTTTT. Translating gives CASGPDSNTGELFF.

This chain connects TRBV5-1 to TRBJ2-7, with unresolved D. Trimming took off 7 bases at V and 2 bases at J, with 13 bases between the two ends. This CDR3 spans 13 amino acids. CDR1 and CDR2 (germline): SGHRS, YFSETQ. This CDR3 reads CASARTLTYEQYF. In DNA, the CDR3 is TGCGCCAGCGCGAGGACGCTAACCTACGAGCAGTACTTC.